Below, one T cell receptor beta chain is given with its context. Antigen: not known. This entry comes from a study of cytomegalovirus exposure and HLA in healthy donors. Whole-study results and caveats: Reports credit the classifier with highly specific, highly sensitive diagnosis of cytomegalovirus status.

TCRdb's copy holds only in-frame clones and misses some; the assay was immunoSEQ multiplex PCR. The sample holds some 120,000 clones, roughly 91% seen once. Germline V gene sequence: CDR1 SGHRS, CDR2 YFSETQ. The CDR3 loop spans 14 amino acids. Trimming took off 2 bases at V and 6 bases at J, with 14 bases between the two ends. The material sequenced was PBMCs. This chain uses TRBV5-1 with TRBJ2-5, with a weak D call TRBD1 (6 bases). The TCR was taken from a man aged 25-45 years in good health and CMV-seronegative. DNA of the CDR3: TGCGCCAGCAGCTTACAGGGTGGGGGTAAGACCCAGTACTTC. Its protein is CASSLQGGGKTQYF.